Listed below are T cell receptor beta chains from one sample, sequenced in a study of OX40 agonist ivuxolimab in advanced cancers. Profiling relied on immunoSEQ multiplex PCR, and the TCRdb table lists in-frame clones only, not all of them. The sample includes approximately 100,000 clones, around 85% seen only once; the top ten take 0.5%. Sample: CD4+ or CD8+ T cells sorted from blood, taken in a trial of the OX40 agonist ivuxolimab. The receptors derive from an adult with an advanced solid tumor such as melanoma, head and neck, liver or kidney cancer. The CDR3 runs from the conserved cysteine through the conserved F or W. The D gene is left open where the match is weak. For some rows the clone size is stated as once, few or many, or as a class when expanded; others skip it.

TRBD1 - TRBJ1-5 TRBV28 CASSFRTGYNQPQHF TGTGCCAGCAGTTTTAGGACAGGGTACAATCAGCCCCAGCATTTT
- - TRBJ2-6 TRBV4-3 CASSQGLVPGVLTF TGCGCCAGCAGCCAAGGACTGGTACCTGGCGTCCTGACTTTC
- - TRBJ2-4 TRBV6-1 CASTRRAFGNIQYF TGTGCCAGCACCCGAAGAGCGTTCGGAAACATTCAGTACTTC
- - TRBJ2-2 TRBV5-6 CASSSQGGGTGELFF TGTGCCAGCAGCTCCCAGGGGGGGGGCACCGGGGAGCTGTTTTTT
- - TRBJ1-1 TRBV18 CASSPGPANTEAFF TGTGCCAGCTCACCCGGACCGGCGAACACTGAAGCTTTCTTT
- - TRBJ2-4 TRBV5-1 CASSRDTEAKNIQYF TGCGCCAGCAGTCGGGACACCGAAGCCAAAAACATTCAGTACTTC
TRBD1 - TRBJ2-7 TRBV18 CASSPNPGQGSSYEQYF TGTGCCAGCTCACCAAACCCCGGACAGGGGTCCTCCTACGAGCAGTACTTC
- - TRBJ2-3 TRBV7-9 CASSSPSLGPSSTDTQYF TGTGCCAGCAGCTCCCCATCCCTTGGGCCATCTAGCACAGATACGCAGTATTTT
- - TRBJ2-2 TRBV5-1 CASSLAVGTGELFF TGCGCCAGCAGCTTGGCCGTGGGGACCGGGGAGCTGTTTTTT
- - TRBJ2-2 TRBV5-1 CASSSANTGELFF TGCGCCAGCAGCTCAGCGAACACCGGGGAGCTGTTTTTT
- - TRBJ2-1 TRBV27 CASMRTVSYNEQFF TGTGCCAGTATGCGGACCGTATCCTACAATGAGCAGTTCTTC
- - TRBJ2-5 TRBV2 CASSLQGPETQYF TGTGCCAGCAGCTTACAGGGACCAGAGACCCAGTACTTC
- - TRBJ2-7 TRBV6-6 CASSYSMGSYEQYF TGTGCCAGCAGTTACTCGATGGGCAGCTACGAGCAGTACTTC
- - TRBJ1-1 TRBV4-2 CASSLEPGHMNTEAFF TGTGCCAGCAGCTTGGAGCCCGGACACATGAACACTGAAGCTTTCTTT
- - TRBJ2-5 TRBV7-9 CASSLDRRKETQYF TGTGCCAGCAGCTTAGACAGAAGGAAAGAGACCCAGTACTTC
TRBD1 - TRBJ2-1 TRBV5-1 CASSWDRGQNYNEQFF TGCGCCAGCAGCTGGGACAGGGGACAAAATTACAATGAGCAGTTCTTC
- - TRBJ2-1 TRBV7-2 CASSLAPRSEQFF TGTGCCAGCAGCTTAGCGCCTAGGAGTGAGCAGTTCTTC
TRBD1 once TRBJ1-2 TRBV5-6 CASSIRTGGVVNYGYTF TGTGCCAGCAGCATTCGGACAGGGGGCGTCGTTAACTATGGCTACACCTTC
- - TRBJ1-1 TRBV6-1 CASSEVEGTEAFF TGTGCCAGCAGTGAAGTGGAGGGGACTGAAGCTTTCTTT
TRBD2 - TRBJ2-3 TRBV2 CASSRGGGTDTQYF TGTGCCAGCAGTCGCGGGGGAGGCACAGATACGCAGTATTTT
- - TRBJ1-5 TRBV7-2 CASSFQADQPQHF TGTGCCAGCAGCTTCCAGGCGGATCAGCCCCAGCATTTT
- - TRBJ1-3 TRBV6-9 CASSSLVQGSSGNTIYF TGTGCCAGCAGTTCCCTCGTACAGGGAAGCTCTGGAAACACCATATATTTT
- - TRBJ1-5 TRBV4-3 CASSQDREDQPQHF TGCGCCAGCAGCCAAGATCGGGAGGATCAGCCCCAGCATTTT
- few TRBJ1-2 TRBV6-5 CASSYYGGNYGYTF TGTGCCAGCAGTTACTATGGGGGAAACTATGGCTACACCTTC
- - TRBJ2-3 TRBV9 CASSFSTDTQYF TGTGCCAGCAGCTTTAGCACAGATACGCAGTATTTT
TRBD1 - TRBJ1-1 TRBV5-4 CASSSDKGADTEAFF TGTGCCAGCAGCTCAGACAAGGGGGCTGACACTGAAGCTTTCTTT
- - TRBJ1-1 TRBV6-1 CASSEEVRVAAFF TGTGCCAGCAGTGAAGAGGTCAGGGTGGCCGCTTTCTTT
- - TRBJ2-7 TRBV29-1 CSVTGAYEQYF TGCAGCGTCACGGGGGCCTACGAGCAGTACTTC
- - TRBJ1-2 TRBV29-1 CSAHVGGAGYTF TGCAGCGCCCATGTCGGGGGCGCTGGCTACACCTTC
- - TRBJ2-1 TRBV5-1 CASSETGSSYNEQFF TGCGCCAGCAGCGAAACAGGGAGCTCCTACAATGAGCAGTTCTTC
- - TRBJ1-3 TRBV10-2 CASGGWVGNTIYF TGCGCCAGCGGCGGTTGGGTCGGAAACACCATATATTTT
- - TRBJ1-5 TRBV5-1 CASSLDSNQPQHF TGCGCCAGCAGCTTGGACAGCAATCAGCCCCAGCATTTT
- - TRBJ2-1 TRBV28 CASSTRQGREYEQFF TGTGCCAGCAGTACTCGACAGGGCCGGGAGTATGAGCAGTTCTTC
- - TRBJ2-7 TRBV11-2 CASSLVGGDIYEQYF TGTGCCAGCAGCTTAGTTGGGGGGGACATCTACGAGCAGTACTTC
- - TRBJ2-2 TRBV27 CASSLSGTHTGELFF TGTGCCAGCAGTCTCTCCGGGACACACACCGGGGAGCTGTTTTTT
- - TRBJ2-5 TRBV14 CASSQDRDFKETQYF TGTGCCAGCAGCCAAGATAGGGACTTTAAAGAGACCCAGTACTTC
- - TRBJ2-5 TRBV27 CASSQWGPETQYF TGTGCCAGCAGTCAGTGGGGGCCAGAGACCCAGTACTTC
TRBD1 - TRBJ1-1 TRBV5-1 CASSAGGTGNKAFF TGCGCCAGCAGCGCGGGCGGGACAGGGAACAAAGCTTTCTTT
- - TRBJ2-1 TRBV6-5 CASSRWGSGEQFF TGTGCCAGCAGCCGCTGGGGCAGTGGTGAGCAGTTCTTC
TRBD1 - TRBJ2-7 TRBV5-4 CASSWGQYEQYF TGTGCCAGCAGCTGGGGACAGTACGAGCAGTACTTC
TRBD1 - TRBJ2-7 TRBV18 CASSPRGTGQTYEQYF TGTGCCAGCTCACCAAGGGGGACAGGTCAAACCTACGAGCAGTACTTC
- - TRBJ2-1 TRBV18 CASSPMDRNEQFF TGTGCCAGCTCACCGATGGACAGAAATGAGCAGTTCTTC
- - TRBJ1-2 TRBV7-3 CASSPGWASPHGYTF TGTGCCAGCAGCCCCGGGTGGGCGTCGCCTCATGGCTACACCTTC
- - TRBJ1-2 TRBV9 CASSVVTGVLPGYTF TGTGCCAGCAGCGTAGTAACAGGCGTACTCCCTGGCTACACCTTC
TRBD1 - TRBJ1-5 TRBV19 CASNQQGKASNQPQHF TGTGCCAGTAACCAACAGGGGAAAGCGAGCAATCAGCCCCAGCATTTT
- - TRBJ1-2 TRBV5-5 CASSLEVNGGTLYGYTF TGTGCCAGCAGCTTGGAGGTGAATGGCGGAACACTCTATGGCTACACCTTC
- - TRBJ1-5 TRBV6-6 CASRRDFNSNQPQHF TGTGCCAGCAGAAGGGACTTTAATAGCAATCAGCCCCAGCATTTT
- - TRBJ2-6 TRBV9 CASSAGTASGANVLTF TGTGCCAGCAGCGCCGGGACGGCCTCTGGGGCCAACGTCCTGACTTTC
TRBD1 - TRBJ2-7 TRBV18 CASSPGIAGGPYEQYF TGTGCCAGCTCACCAGGGATAGCAGGGGGCCCCTACGAGCAGTACTTC
- - TRBJ1-1 TRBV27 CASSGQYQTEAFF TGTGCCAGCAGCGGGCAGTACCAAACTGAAGCTTTCTTT
TRBD1 - TRBJ2-3 TRBV5-4 CASLEDRGSDTQYF TGTGCCAGCCTTGAGGACAGGGGTTCAGATACGCAGTATTTT
TRBD1 - TRBJ1-1 TRBV19 CASSARTGATNTEAFF TGTGCCAGTAGTGCACGGACAGGGGCGACGAACACTGAAGCTTTCTTT
- - TRBJ1-3 TRBV7-3 CASSLNPPGGGGNTIYF TGTGCCAGCAGTTTAAACCCTCCGGGTGGCGGAGGAAACACCATATATTTT